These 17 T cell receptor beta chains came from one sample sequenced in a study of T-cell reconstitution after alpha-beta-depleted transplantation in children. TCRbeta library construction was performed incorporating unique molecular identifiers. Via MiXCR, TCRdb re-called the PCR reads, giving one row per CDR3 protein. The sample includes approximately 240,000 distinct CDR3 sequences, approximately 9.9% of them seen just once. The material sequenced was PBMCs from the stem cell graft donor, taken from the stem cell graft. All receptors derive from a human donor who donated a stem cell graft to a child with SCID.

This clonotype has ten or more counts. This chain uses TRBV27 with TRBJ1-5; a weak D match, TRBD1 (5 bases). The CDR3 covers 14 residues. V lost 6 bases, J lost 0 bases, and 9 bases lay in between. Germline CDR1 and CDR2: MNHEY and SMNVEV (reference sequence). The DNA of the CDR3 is TGTGCCAGCAGACCAGGGCTTAGCAATCAGCCCCAGCATTTT. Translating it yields CASRPGLSNQPQHF.

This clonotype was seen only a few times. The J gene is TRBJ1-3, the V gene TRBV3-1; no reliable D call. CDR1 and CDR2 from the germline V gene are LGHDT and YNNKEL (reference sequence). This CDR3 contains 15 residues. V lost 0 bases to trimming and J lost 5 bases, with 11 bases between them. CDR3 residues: CASSQDDRTRNTIYF. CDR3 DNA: TGTGCCAGCAGCCAAGATGACCGGACCCGAAACACCATATATTTT.

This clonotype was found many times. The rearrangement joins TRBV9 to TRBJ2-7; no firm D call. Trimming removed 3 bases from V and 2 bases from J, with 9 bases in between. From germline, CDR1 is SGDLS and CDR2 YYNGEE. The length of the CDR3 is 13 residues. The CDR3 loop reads CASSEGNTYEQYF. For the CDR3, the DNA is TGTGCCAGCAGCGAAGGAAATACCTACGAGCAGTACTTC. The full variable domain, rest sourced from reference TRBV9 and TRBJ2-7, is DSGVTQTPKHLITATGQRVTLRCSPRSGDLSVYWYQQSLDQGLQFLIQYYNGEERAKGNILERFSAQQFPDLHSELNLSSLELGDSALYFCASSEGNTYEQYFGPGTRLTVT.

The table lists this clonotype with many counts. CDR3 residues: CASSSQDRSLDNEQFF. In nucleotides, the CDR3 is TGTGCCAGCAGCTCCCAGGACAGGAGCCTTGACAATGAGCAGTTCTTC. The chain joins TRBV7-9 to TRBJ2-1; 7 bases match TRBD1. Germline-derived CDR1 and CDR2 are SEHNR and FQNEAQ (reference sequence). There are 16 residues in the CDR3. V lost 4 bases, J lost 5 bases, and 11 bases stayed unmatched.

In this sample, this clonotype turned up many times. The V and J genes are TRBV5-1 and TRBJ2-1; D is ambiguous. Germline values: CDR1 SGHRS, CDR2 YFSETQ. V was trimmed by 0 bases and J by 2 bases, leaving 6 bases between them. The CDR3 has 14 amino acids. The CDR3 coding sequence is TGCGCCAGCAGCTTGGAGGGAACCTACAATGAGCAGTTCTTC. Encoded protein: CASSLEGTYNEQFF.

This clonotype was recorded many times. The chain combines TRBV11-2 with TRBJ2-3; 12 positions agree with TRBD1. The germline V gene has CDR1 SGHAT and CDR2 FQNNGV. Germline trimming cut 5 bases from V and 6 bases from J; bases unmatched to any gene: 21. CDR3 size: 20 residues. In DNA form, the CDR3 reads TGTGCCAGCAGCCCATGGTGGCTTAGTCCTCCGGGACAGGGGGCTGATACGCAGTATTTT. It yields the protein CASSPWWLSPPGQGADTQYF.

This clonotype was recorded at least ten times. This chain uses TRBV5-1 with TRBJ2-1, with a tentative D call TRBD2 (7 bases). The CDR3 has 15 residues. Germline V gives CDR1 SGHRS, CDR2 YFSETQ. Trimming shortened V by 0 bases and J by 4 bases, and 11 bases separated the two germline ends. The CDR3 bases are TGCGCCAGCAGCTTGGAGGGGGGGGATTACAATGAGCAGTTCTTC. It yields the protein CASSLEGGDYNEQFF. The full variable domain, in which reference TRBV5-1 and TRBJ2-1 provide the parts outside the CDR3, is KAGVTQTPRYLIKTRGQQVTLSCSPISGHRSVSWYQQTPGQGLQFLFEYFSETQRNKGNFPGRFSGRQFSNSRSEMNVSTLELGDSALYLCASSLEGGDYNEQFFGPGTRLTVL.

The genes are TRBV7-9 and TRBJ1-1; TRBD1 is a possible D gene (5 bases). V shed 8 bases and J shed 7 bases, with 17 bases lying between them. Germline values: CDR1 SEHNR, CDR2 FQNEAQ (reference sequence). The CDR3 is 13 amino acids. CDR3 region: CASSHRGGDEAFF. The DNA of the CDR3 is TGTGCCAGCTCTCATCGCGGGGGGGATGAAGCTTTCTTT.

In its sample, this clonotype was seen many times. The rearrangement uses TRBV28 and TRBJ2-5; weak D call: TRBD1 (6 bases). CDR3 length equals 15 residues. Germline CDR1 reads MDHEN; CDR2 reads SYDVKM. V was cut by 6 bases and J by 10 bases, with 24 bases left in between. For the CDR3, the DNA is TGTGCCAGCAGCTCCACCGCGGACAGCCTCGAGGACCAGTACTTC. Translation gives CASSSTADSLEDQYF.

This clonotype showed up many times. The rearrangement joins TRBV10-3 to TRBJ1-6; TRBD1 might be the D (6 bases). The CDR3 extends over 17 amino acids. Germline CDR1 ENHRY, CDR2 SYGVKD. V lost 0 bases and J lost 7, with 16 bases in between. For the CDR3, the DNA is TGTGCCATCAGTGAGTCGAAAACAGGGCTGCCCAATTCACCCCTCCACTTT. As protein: CAISESKTGLPNSPLHF.

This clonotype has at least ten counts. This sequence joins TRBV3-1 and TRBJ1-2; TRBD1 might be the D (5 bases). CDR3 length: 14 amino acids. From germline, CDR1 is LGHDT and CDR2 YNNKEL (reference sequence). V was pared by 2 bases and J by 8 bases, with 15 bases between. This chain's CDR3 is CASSQLGGSGGYTF. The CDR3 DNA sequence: TGTGCCAGCAGCCAATTGGGGGGGAGCGGCGGCTACACCTTC.

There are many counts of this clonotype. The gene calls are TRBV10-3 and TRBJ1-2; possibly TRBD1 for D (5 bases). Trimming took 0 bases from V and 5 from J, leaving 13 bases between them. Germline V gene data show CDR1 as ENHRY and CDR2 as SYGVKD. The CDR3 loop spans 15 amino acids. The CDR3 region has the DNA TGTGCCATCAGTGAGTCGACGGGGGTCGGTTATGGCTACACCTTC. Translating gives CAISESTGVGYGYTF.

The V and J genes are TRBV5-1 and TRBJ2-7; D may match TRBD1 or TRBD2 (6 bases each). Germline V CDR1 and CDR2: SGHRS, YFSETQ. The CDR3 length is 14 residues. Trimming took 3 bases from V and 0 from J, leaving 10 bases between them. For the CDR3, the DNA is TGCGCCAGCAGCTACGGGGGCTCCTCCTACGAGCAGTACTTC. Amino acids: CASSYGGSSYEQYF.

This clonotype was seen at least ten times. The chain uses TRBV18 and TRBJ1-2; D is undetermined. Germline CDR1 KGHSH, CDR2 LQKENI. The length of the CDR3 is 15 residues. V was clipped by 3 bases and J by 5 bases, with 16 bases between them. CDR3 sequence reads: CASSPSDGRVYGYTF. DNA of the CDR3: TGTGCCAGCTCACCTTCTGACGGACGAGTTTATGGCTACACCTTC.

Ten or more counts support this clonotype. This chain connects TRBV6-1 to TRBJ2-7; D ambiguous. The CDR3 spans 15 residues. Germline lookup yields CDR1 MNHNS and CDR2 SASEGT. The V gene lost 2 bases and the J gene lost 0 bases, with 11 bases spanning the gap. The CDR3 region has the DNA TGTGCCAGCAGTGAATGGGCTCCAACCTCCTACGAGCAGTACTTC. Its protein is CASSEWAPTSYEQYF.

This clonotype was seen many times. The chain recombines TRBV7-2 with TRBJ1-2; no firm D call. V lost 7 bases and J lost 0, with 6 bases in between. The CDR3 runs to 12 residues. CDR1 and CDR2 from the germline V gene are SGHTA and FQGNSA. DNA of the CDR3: TGTGCCAGCAACGCGGCTAACTATGGCTACACCTTC. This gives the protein CASNAANYGYTF.

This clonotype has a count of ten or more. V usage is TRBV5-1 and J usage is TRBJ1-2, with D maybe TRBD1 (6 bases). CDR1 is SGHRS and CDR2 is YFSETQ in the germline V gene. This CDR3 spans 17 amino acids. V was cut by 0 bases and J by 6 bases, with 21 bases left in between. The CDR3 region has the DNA TGCGCCAGCAGCTTGGTTAGCGGACCCACAGGGCGGGATGGCTACACCTTC. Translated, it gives CASSLVSGPTGRDGYTF.